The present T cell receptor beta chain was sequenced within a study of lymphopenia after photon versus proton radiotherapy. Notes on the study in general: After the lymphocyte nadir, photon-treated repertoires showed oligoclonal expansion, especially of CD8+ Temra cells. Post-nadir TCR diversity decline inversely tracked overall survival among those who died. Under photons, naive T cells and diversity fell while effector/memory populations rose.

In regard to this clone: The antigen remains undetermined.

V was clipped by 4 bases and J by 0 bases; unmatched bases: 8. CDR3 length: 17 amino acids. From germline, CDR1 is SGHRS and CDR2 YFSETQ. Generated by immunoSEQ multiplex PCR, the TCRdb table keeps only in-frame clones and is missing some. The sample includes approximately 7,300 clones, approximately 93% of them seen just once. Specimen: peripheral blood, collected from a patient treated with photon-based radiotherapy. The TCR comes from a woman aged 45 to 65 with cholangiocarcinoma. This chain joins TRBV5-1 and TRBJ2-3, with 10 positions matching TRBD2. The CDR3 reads CASSVSGGGRSTDTQYF. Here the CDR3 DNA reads TGCGCCAGCAGCGTGAGCGGGGGGGGGCGAAGCACAGATACGCAGTATTTT.